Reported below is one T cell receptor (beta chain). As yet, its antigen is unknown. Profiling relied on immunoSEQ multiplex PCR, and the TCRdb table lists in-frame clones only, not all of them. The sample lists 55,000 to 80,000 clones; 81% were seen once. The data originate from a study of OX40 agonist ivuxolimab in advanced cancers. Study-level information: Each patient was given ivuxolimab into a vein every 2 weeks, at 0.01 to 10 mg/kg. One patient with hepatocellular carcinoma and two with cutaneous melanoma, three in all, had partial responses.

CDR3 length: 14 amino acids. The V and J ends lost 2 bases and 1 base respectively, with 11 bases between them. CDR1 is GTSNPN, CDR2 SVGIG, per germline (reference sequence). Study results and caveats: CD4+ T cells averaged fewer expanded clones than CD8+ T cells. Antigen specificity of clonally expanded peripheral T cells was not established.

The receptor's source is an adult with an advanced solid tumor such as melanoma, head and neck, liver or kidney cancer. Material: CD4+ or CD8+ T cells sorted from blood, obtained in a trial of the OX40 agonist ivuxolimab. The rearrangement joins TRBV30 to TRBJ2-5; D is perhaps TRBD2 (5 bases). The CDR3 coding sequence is TGTGCCTGGAGTTGGCGGGCGCGCCAAGAGACCCAGTACTTC. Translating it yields CAWSWRARQETQYF.